This T cell receptor beta chain was captured by sequencing in a study of cytomegalovirus exposure and HLA in healthy donors. The PCR was carried out with 60 Vbeta primers and 13 Jbeta primers. Produced via immunoSEQ multiplex PCR; TCRdb's table is partial and in-frame only. The sample carries 180,000 or so clones, roughly 75% recorded once. Whole-study findings and limits: Reported findings show TCR beta sequences accurately forecast HLA-A and HLA-B alleles in most subjects.

About this clone itself: What it recognizes is unknown.

Germline V gives CDR1 MRHNA, CDR2 SNTAGT. V shed 6 bases and J shed 5 bases, with 5 bases lying between them. The CDR3 totals 10 residues. This chain links TRBV6-4 with TRBJ2-7; D ambiguous. Material for sequencing was PBMCs. This sequence originates from a woman between 40 and 55 years old in good health and CMV-seropositive. The CDR3 region has the DNA TGTGCCAGCAGGCAGAACGAGCAGTACTTC. It encodes CASRQNEQYF.